This T cell receptor (beta chain) stems from a study of beta chain features in type 1 diabetes. Per the germline V gene, CDR1 is SGHNT and CDR2 is YYREEE (reference sequence). The V and J ends lost 4 bases and 2 bases respectively, with 15 bases between them. This CDR3 spans 15 amino acids. About 110 mL of blood, on average, came from one heparinised draw per donor. Expressed TCRB transcripts were sequenced because the isolated RNA had all been reverse transcribed beforehand. The method was immunoSEQ multiplex PCR; TCRdb's version includes in-frame clones alone and lacks a portion of them. The table lists fewer than 250,000 clones, approximately 14% of them singletons, with about 0.024% in the top ten.

V gene TRBV5-4 combines with J gene TRBJ1-1; weak D call: TRBD1 (5 bases). Sequencing used naive CD4+ T cells from blood. The TCR sequence derives from a woman in her 40s in good health. In nucleotides, the CDR3 is TGTGCCAGCAGCCCGGATTTGCGGGGCAACACTGAAGCTTTCTTT. This gives the protein CASSPDLRGNTEAFF.